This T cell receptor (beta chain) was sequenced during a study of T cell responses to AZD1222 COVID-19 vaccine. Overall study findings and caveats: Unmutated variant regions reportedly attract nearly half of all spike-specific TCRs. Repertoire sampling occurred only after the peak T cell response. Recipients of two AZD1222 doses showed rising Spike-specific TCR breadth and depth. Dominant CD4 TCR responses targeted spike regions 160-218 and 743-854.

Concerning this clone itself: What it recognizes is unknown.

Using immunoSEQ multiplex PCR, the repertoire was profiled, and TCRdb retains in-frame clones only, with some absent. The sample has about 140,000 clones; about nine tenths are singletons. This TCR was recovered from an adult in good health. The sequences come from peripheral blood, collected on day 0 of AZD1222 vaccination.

The CDR3 nucleotides are TGTGCCAGCAGCCATACACCGTCCGCAGGGACGGGGAACAATGAGCAGTTCTTC. Protein sequence: CASSHTPSAGTGNNEQFF. V and J are TRBV11-2 and TRBJ2-1; D may be TRBD1 or TRBD2 (5 bases each). CDR3 length: 18 residues. Trimming pared 5 bases from V and 5 bases from J, leaving 25 bases between. Germline lookup yields CDR1 SGHAT and CDR2 FQNNGV. Full variable domain (rest looked up from reference TRBV11-2 and TRBJ2-1): EAGVAQSPRYKIIEKRQSVAFWCNPISGHATLYWYQQILGQGPKLLIQFQNNGVVDDSQLPKDRFSAERLKGVDSTLKIQPAKLEDSAVYLCASSHTPSAGTGNNEQFFGPGTRLTVL.